The rows below give T cell receptor beta chains drawn from one sample of a study of blood T cell repertoires in COVID-19. The method was immunoSEQ multiplex PCR; TCRdb's version includes in-frame clones alone and lacks a portion of them. Of 200,000 or so clones listed, around 90% were seen once; the top ten hold roughly 10%. The sample taken for sequencing was PBMCs or T cells enriched from blood (not recorded which). Receptors were obtained from a man aged 25-45 years who had recovered from COVID-19. The CDR3 runs from the conserved cysteine through the conserved F or W. D genes are given only for firm matches. Only part of the rows carry a size: once, few, many, or a class if the clone is expanded.

d_gene	v_gene	abundance	j_gene	CDR3nt	CDR3aa
TRBD1	TRBV18	-	TRBJ1-1	TGTGCCAGCTCACCACCGAGTAAGGGGGCAGATGAAGCTTTCTTT	CASSPPSKGADEAFF
-	TRBV7-3	-	TRBJ2-3	TGTGCCAGCAGCCGCGGTACTAGGGCAGATACGCAGTATTTT	CASSRGTRADTQYF
-	TRBV6-5	-	TRBJ2-7	TGTGCCAGCAGTTACTCCAGGCCCGACTACGAGCAGTACTTC	CASSYSRPDYEQYF
-	TRBV30	-	TRBJ1-5	TGTGCCTGGAGTGCCAAACACAGAGGGAATCAGCCCCAGCATTTT	CAWSAKHRGNQPQHF
TRBD1	TRBV6-1	-	TRBJ2-1	TGTGCCAGCAGTGAAGGGACAGGGGGCAATGAGCAGTTCTTC	CASSEGTGGNEQFF
TRBD1	TRBV7-8	-	TRBJ1-6	TGTGCCAGCAACCCGACAGGGGCCTATAATTCACCCCTCCACTTT	CASNPTGAYNSPLHF
TRBD2	TRBV6-1	-	TRBJ2-7	TGTGCCAGCAGTGATGGGACTAGCGGGAGAGGTTACGAGCAGTACTTC	CASSDGTSGRGYEQYF
-	TRBV5-1	-	TRBJ2-3	TGCGCCAGCAGCCAAGACTCCGCAGGGTTTGGTACGCAGTATTTT	CASSQDSAGFGTQYF
-	TRBV30	-	TRBJ1-1	TGTGCCTGGAGTGTACGCAGAGAAGCTTTCTTT	CAWSVRREAFF
TRBD2	TRBV7-3	-	TRBJ2-3	TGTGCCAGCAGCCCGAGCGGGGTTACAGATACGCAGTATTTT	CASSPSGVTDTQYF
-	TRBV28	-	TRBJ1-5	TGTGCCAGCAGTTTTCAGGGTTTTAGCAATCAGCCCCAGCATTTT	CASSFQGFSNQPQHF
TRBD2	TRBV18	-	TRBJ2-5	TGTGCCAGCTCACCACCTGTCGGCGTTTCGGGACTAGCGGGATATAAAGAGACCCAGTACTTC	CASSPPVGVSGLAGYKETQYF
-	TRBV28	-	TRBJ1-2	TGTGCCAGCATCTCAGGCTATGGCTACACCTTC	CASISGYGYTF
TRBD1	TRBV3-1/TRBV3-2	once	TRBJ1-1	TGTGCCAGCCGACAGGGTTCAAGGACTGAAGCTTTCTTT	CASRQGSRTEAFF
TRBD1	TRBV19	-	TRBJ1-2	TGTGCCAGTAGTTCTTACAGGGGGTCTCTTCGGGGCTACACCTTC	CASSSYRGSLRGYTF
TRBD1	TRBV7-9	few	TRBJ1-6	TGTGCCAGCAGCCCCTGGACAGGGTTGGATTCACCCCTCCACTTT	CASSPWTGLDSPLHF
-	TRBV6-5	-	TRBJ1-4	TGTGCCAGCAGTTCCGGAGAACTTGGCGAAAAACTGTTTTTT	CASSSGELGEKLFF
-	TRBV5-1	-	TRBJ1-5	TGCGCCAGCAGCTTGGCCGTAAATCAGCCCCAGCATTTT	CASSLAVNQPQHF
-	TRBV6-4	-	TRBJ1-2	TGTGCCAGCAGCTTACAGGATCGAGGCTATGGCTACACCTTC	CASSLQDRGYGYTF
-	TRBV28	-	TRBJ1-2	TGTGCCAGCAGGACTAAACCGAACTATGGCTACACCTTC	CASRTKPNYGYTF
TRBD2	TRBV6-6	-	TRBJ2-3	TGTGCCAGCAGTCCACGGAGCGGGGGCCGTAGCACAGATACGCAGTATTTT	CASSPRSGGRSTDTQYF
-	TRBV6-2/TRBV6-3	-	TRBJ2-3	TGTGCCAGCAGTTACTCTGAGCGCAATACGCAGTATTTT	CASSYSERNTQYF
TRBD2	TRBV11-2	-	TRBJ2-1	TGTGCCAGCAGCCCCCCTAGGGGACTAGCGGCAAATAGGCAGTTCTTC	CASSPPRGLAANRQFF
TRBD2	TRBV11-2	-	TRBJ2-3	TGTGCCAGCAGCTCTAGACCGGGACTAGCGGGGCGGGTAGATACGCAGTATTTT	CASSSRPGLAGRVDTQYF
TRBD1	TRBV5-1	-	TRBJ2-5	TGCGCCAGCGGGCTTGAGGGACAGGGAGAGACCCAGTACTTC	CASGLEGQGETQYF
TRBD1	TRBV28	-	TRBJ1-2	TGTGCCAGCAGTCCGGGACAGGATTATGGCTACACCTTC	CASSPGQDYGYTF
-	TRBV21-1	-	TRBJ1-6	TGTGCCAGCAGCAAAGCTTTTGTGACAGGTGATGTGATCGTAGGTTCACCCCTCCACTTT	CASSKAFVTGDVIVGSPLHF
-	TRBV5-4	-	TRBJ2-3	TGTGCCAGCAGCTTCTCGGGGAGCACAGATACGCAGTATTTT	CASSFSGSTDTQYF